A single sample is the source of the 15 T cell receptor beta chains below, sequenced in a study of T cell responses to AZD1222 COVID-19 vaccine. Produced via immunoSEQ multiplex PCR; TCRdb's table is partial and in-frame only. The top ten clones hold roughly 3.1% of a sample with 120,000 or so clones, about 88% of them seen once. The sample consisted of peripheral blood, taken 28 days after the second AZD1222 dose. The receptors shown here come from an adult who received the AZD1222 COVID-19 vaccine.

The rearrangement joins TRBV19 to TRBJ1-2; D call uncertain. This CDR3 has 11 residues. Deletions cut 11 bases from V and 7 bases from J, with 14 bases between. Germline V gene sequence: CDR1 LNHDA, CDR2 SQIVND (reference sequence). The DNA of the CDR3 is TGTGCCTCCAGTGATGCTATTGGCTACACCTTC. Its translation is CASSDAIGYTF.

This clone was picked up one time. The J gene is TRBJ1-2, the V gene TRBV27, with TRBD1 matching 7 bases. V shed 6 bases, J shed 2 bases, and the junction held 15 bases outside the gene matches. The germline gives CDR1 MNHEY, CDR2 SMNVEV (reference sequence). The CDR3 runs 17 residues. The CDR3 DNA is TGTGCCAGCAGGTCACCGGGACAGAGCTCCTCGAACTATGGCTACACCTTC. It yields the protein CASRSPGQSSSNYGYTF.

This clone has only one observation. V and J are TRBV3-1 (or the pseudogene TRBV3-2) and TRBJ1-2; TRBD1 might be the D (5 bases). CDR1 is LGHDT, CDR2 YNNKEL, per germline (reference sequence). This CDR3 region has 13 residues. With 3 bases removed from V and 4 bases from J, the gap between germline ends came to 9 bases. The DNA for the CDR3 is TGTGCCAGCAGCCAGGGGCAGCTCTATGGCTACACCTTC. This codes for CASSQGQLYGYTF.

V usage is TRBV28 and J usage is TRBJ1-1; D possibly corresponds to TRBD1 (5 bases). The CDR3 is made up of 14 amino acids. Trimming took off 5 bases at V and 2 bases at J, with 12 bases between the two ends. Germline V gene lookup returns CDR1 MDHEN and CDR2 SYDVKM. CDR3 amino acids: CASSPPGVNTEAFF. As DNA, the CDR3 is TGTGCCAGCAGTCCCCCGGGGGTCAACACTGAAGCTTTCTTT. The full variable domain, rest sourced from reference TRBV28 and TRBJ1-1, is DVKVTQSSRYLVKRTGEKVFLECVQDMDHENMFWYRQDPGLGLRLIYFSYDVKMKEKGDIPEGYSVSREKKERFSLILESASTNQTSMYLCASSPPGVNTEAFFGQGTRLTVV.

This clone was picked up a small number of times. The V call is TRBV6-5, the J call TRBJ1-4; D is perhaps TRBD1 (6 bases). The germline V gene has CDR1 MNHEY and CDR2 SVGAGI. Trimming left V 7 bases short and J 7 bases short, with 16 bases between. CDR3 length: 14 amino acids. The CDR3 region has the DNA TGTGCCAGCATCGTGGACAGCGGGGGTGAAAAACTGTTTTTT. Amino acid sequence: CASIVDSGGEKLFF.

The chain has TRBV2 and TRBJ1-5, with D perhaps matching TRBD1 (5 bases). V dropped 8 bases and J dropped 7 bases, with 9 bases sitting between them. Germline CDR1 reads SNHLY; CDR2 reads FYNNEI. The CDR3 runs to 11 residues. This chain's CDR3 is CASGGSQPQHF. DNA of the CDR3: TGTGCCAGCGGGGGTAGCCAGCCCCAGCATTTT.

The chain combines TRBV19 with TRBJ1-3; possible D gene TRBD1, 6 bases. Germline V gene lookup returns CDR1 LNHDA and CDR2 SQIVND (reference sequence). Trimming shortened V by 6 bases and J by 4 bases, and 16 bases separated the two germline ends. This CDR3 region has 15 residues. CDR3 in amino acids: CASRSDSLAGNTIYF. DNA of the CDR3: TGTGCCAGTAGGTCGGACAGTTTGGCGGGAAACACCATATATTTT.

V gene TRBV30 combines with J gene TRBJ1-1, with D possibly being TRBD1 (6 bases). This CDR3 spans 13 amino acids. Germline assignment: CDR1 GTSNPN and CDR2 SVGIG (reference sequence). V lost 2 bases, J lost 1 base, and 8 bases lay in between. CDR3 coding DNA: TGTGCCTGGAGTAGACAGGAGAACACTGAAGCTTTCTTT. It encodes CAWSRQENTEAFF.

The chain joins TRBV6-5 to TRBJ2-3, with TRBD2 identical over 8 bases. The CDR3 length is 15 residues. Germline CDR1 is MNHEY and CDR2 is SVGAGI. Germline trimming cut 6 bases from V and 4 bases from J; bases unmatched to any gene: 9. Here the CDR3 DNA reads TGTGCCAGCAGAGCCGCGGGCGGGGGGCCAGATACGCAGTATTTT. Its translation: CASRAAGGGPDTQYF.

The gene calls are TRBV11-3 and TRBJ2-1; D possibly corresponds to TRBD1 (5 bases). Trimming shortened V by 3 bases and J by 6 bases, and 12 bases separated the two germline ends. CDR1 and CDR2 (germline): SGHNT, YENEEA. This CDR3 has 14 amino acids. The CDR3, as DNA: TGTGCCAGCAGCTTTTGGGGCAGGAGCAATGAGCAGTTCTTC. This sequence encodes CASSFWGRSNEQFF.

This chain joins TRBV7-2 and TRBJ1-2; 7 bases align to TRBD1. The V gene end was trimmed by 2 bases and the J gene end by 0 bases; junction bases not matched to a gene: 6. CDR3 length: 16 amino acids. From germline, CDR1 is SGHTA and CDR2 FQGNSA. CDR3 nucleotides: TGTGCCAGCAGCTTATTAACCGGGACAGCTAACTATGGCTACACCTTC. Translation gives CASSLLTGTANYGYTF.

The rearrangement links TRBV6-5 to TRBJ2-1; D is unresolved. Germline CDR1 MNHEY, CDR2 SVGAGI. The CDR3 totals 11 residues. V lost 6 bases, J lost 8 bases, and 8 bases lay in between. CDR3 in DNA: TGTGCCAGCAGCCAAATGGATGAGCAGTTCTTC. Protein product: CASSQMDEQFF.

The chain carries TRBV5-5 and TRBJ1-2; the D gene is possibly TRBD1 (5 bases). CDR1 and CDR2 (germline): SGHKS, YYEKEE (reference sequence). V gave up 2 bases and J gave up 7 bases, with 18 bases separating them. CDR3 size: 15 residues. This chain's CDR3 is CASSFLLGTVGGYTF. The CDR3 region has the DNA TGTGCCAGCAGCTTTCTCCTCGGGACGGTGGGTGGCTACACCTTC.

The chain is built from TRBV19 and TRBJ2-7; 7 bases align to TRBD1. CDR3 length: 12 amino acids. V lost 5 bases, J lost 4 bases, and 2 bases stayed unmatched. Germline V gene sequence: CDR1 LNHDA, CDR2 SQIVND (reference sequence). CDR3 sequence (DNA): TGTGCCAGTAGTGGGACAGAGTACGAGCAGTACTTC. This sequence encodes CASSGTEYEQYF.

This chain joins TRBV6-2 or TRBV6-3 and TRBJ1-1, with 9 bases matching TRBD1. V shed 6 bases, J shed 0 bases, and the junction held 8 bases outside the gene matches. The CDR3 sequence is 16 residues long. The germline V gene encodes CDR1 MNHEY and CDR2 SVGEGT. The CDR3, as DNA: TGTGCCAGCAGCTCCAGCCGGGACAGGGTGAACACTGAAGCTTTCTTT. This codes for CASSSSRDRVNTEAFF.